The sequence of this T cell receptor beta chain was determined in a study of early T cells in non-severe SARS-CoV-2 infection. General observations from the study: Using VDJdb, the matching emphasized anti-spike CD8 responses while missing private and CD4 specificities.

CDR1 and CDR2 from the germline V gene are MNHEY and SVGAGI. The CDR3 extends over 12 amino acids. The V gene lost 2 bases and the J gene lost 6 bases, with 2 bases spanning the gap. Unique molecular identifiers were attached to individual cDNA molecules. TCRdb processed the 5' RACE reads anew with MiXCR; each CDR3 protein has one entry. The sample lists about 77,000 distinct CDR3 sequences, more than 9% occurring once. About this clonotype: Its target is unknown.

The rearrangement links TRBV6-5 to TRBJ1-6; D gene ambiguous. The specimen sequenced was whole blood. The TCR originated in an adult who was a healthcare worker with PCR-confirmed SARS-CoV-2 infection or an uninfected control (not recorded which). The CDR3 coding sequence is TGTGCCAGCAGTTACGTTAATTCACCCCTCCACTTT. Translated: CASSYVNSPLHF.